Given below is one T cell receptor beta chain in context. The antigen remains undetermined. This specimen comes from a study of T cells in Graves' hyperthyroidism and ophthalmopathy. CDR1 is MNHEY and CDR2 is SVGAGI in the germline V gene. This CDR3 region has 14 residues. Trimming pared 2 bases from V and 6 bases from J, leaving 10 bases between. Findings and caveats of the study: Stable hyperthyroidism was told apart from ophthalmopathy by a model built on 13 V-J features. Most thyroid clonotypes expanded above 0.001 were also detected in blood.

There were TCR beta CDR3 regions amplified from RNA transcripts. The HTBI primer set was used in a first-round RT-PCR of the TCR CDR3. In TCRdb, the multiplex PCR reads were re-called with MiXCR into one record per CDR3 protein. The sample holds almost 600,000 distinct CDR3 sequences, approximately 44% seen once. The receptor comes from a young woman with Graves' hyperthyroidism. The sequenced sample consisted of peripheral blood or thyroid tissue (not recorded which). V usage is TRBV6-5 and J usage is TRBJ2-2, with D perhaps being TRBD1 or TRBD2 (5 bases each). This CDR3 is CASSYDRGPGELFF. CDR3 bases: TGTGCCAGCAGTTACGATCGGGGCCCCGGGGAGCTGTTTTTT.